Given below is one TCR beta chain in context. The sample belongs to a study of shared T cell receptors in the human thymus. TCRdb's table, derived via immunoSEQ multiplex PCR, lists solely in-frame clones and lacks some. The sample consists of 700,000 to 750,000 clones, 70% to 90% of them appearing once. The V end was cut by 0 bases, the J end by 3 bases, with 15 bases between. The germline gives CDR1 SGHDT, CDR2 YYEEEE. This CDR3 comprises 16 residues. These records were also assigned to another study, of human thymus T cells.

The sequenced material came from thymocytes. V usage is TRBV5-6 and J usage is TRBJ2-5, with D possibly matching TRBD1 (6 bases). The receptor comes from a girl less than two years old with a congenital heart defect. The CDR3 DNA sequence: TGTGCCAGCAGCTTGGCCAGTTGCAGGGGTAAAGAGACCCAGTACTTC. Its translation is CASSLASCRGKETQYF.